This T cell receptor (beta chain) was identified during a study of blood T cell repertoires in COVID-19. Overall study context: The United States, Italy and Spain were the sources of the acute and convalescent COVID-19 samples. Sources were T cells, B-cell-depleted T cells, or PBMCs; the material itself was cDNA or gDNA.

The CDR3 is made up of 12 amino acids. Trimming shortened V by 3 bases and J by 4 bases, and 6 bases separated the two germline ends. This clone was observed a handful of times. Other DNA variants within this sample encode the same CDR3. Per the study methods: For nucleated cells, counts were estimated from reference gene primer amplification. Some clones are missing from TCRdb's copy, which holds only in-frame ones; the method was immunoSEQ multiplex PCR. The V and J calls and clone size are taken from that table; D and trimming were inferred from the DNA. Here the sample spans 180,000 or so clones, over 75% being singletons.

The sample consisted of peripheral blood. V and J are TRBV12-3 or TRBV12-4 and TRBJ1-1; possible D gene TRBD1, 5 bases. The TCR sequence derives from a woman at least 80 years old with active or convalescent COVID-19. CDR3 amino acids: CASSFGGTEAFF. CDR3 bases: TGTGCCAGCAGTTTCGGGGGCACTGAAGCTTTCTTT.